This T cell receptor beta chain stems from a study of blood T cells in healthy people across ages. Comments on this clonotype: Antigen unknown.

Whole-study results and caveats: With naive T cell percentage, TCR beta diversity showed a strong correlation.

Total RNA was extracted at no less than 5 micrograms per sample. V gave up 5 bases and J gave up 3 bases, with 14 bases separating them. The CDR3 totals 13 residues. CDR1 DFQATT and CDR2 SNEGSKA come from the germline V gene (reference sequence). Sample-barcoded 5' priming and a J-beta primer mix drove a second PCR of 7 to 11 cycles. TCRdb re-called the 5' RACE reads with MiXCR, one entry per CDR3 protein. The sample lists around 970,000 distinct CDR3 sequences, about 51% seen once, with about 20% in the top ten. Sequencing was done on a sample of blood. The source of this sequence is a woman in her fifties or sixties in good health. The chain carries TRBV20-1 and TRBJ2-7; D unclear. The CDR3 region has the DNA TGCAGTGCTCACTCAACGGCCAGCTACGAGCAGTACTTC. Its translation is CSAHSTASYEQYF.